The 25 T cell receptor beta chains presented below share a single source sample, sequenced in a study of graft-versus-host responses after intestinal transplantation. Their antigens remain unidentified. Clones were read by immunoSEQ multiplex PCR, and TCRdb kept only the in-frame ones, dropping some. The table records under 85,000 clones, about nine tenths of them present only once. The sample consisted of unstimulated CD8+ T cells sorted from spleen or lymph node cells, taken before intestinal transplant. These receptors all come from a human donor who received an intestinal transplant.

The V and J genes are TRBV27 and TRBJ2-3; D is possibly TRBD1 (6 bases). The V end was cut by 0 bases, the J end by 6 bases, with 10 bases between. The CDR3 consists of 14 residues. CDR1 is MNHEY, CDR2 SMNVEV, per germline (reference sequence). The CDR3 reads CASSLSYRGDTQYF. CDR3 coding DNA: TGTGCCAGCAGTTTATCGTATAGGGGGGATACGCAGTATTTT.

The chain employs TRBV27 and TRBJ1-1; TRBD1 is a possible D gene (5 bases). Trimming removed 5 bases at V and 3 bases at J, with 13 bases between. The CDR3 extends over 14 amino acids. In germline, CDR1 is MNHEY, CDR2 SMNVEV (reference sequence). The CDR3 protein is CASSPREGDTEAFF. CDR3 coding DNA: TGTGCCAGCAGTCCCAGGGAAGGGGACACTGAAGCTTTCTTT.

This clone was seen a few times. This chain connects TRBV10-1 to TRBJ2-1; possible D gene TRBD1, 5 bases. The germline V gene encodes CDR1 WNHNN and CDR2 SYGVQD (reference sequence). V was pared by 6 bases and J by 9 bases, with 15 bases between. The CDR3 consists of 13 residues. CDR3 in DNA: TGCGCCAGCAGCCCCCCCCCTGACAGTGAGCAGTTCTTC. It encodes CASSPPPDSEQFF.

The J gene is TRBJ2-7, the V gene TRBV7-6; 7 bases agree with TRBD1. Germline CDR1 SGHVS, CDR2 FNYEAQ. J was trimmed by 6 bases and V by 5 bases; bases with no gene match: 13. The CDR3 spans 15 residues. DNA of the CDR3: TGTGCCAGCAGCCTAGATGGGACAGAGGGTCGCGAGCAGTACTTC. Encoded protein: CASSLDGTEGREQYF.

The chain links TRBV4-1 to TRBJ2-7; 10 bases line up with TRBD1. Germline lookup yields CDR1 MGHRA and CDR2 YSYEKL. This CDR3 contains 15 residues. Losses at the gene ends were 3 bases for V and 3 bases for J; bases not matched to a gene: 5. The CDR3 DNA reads TGCGCCAGCAGCCAGACCGGGACAGGGGACTACGAGCAGTACTTC. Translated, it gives CASSQTGTGDYEQYF.

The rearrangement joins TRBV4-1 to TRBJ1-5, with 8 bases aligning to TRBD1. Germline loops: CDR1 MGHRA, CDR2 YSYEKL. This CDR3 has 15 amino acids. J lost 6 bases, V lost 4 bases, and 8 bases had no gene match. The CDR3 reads CASSPGQGAIQPQHF. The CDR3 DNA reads TGCGCCAGCAGCCCCGGGCAGGGGGCGATTCAGCCCCAGCATTTT.

DNA of the CDR3: TGCGCCAGCAGCCAAGATCCCCCAGAATCTGGAAACACCATATATTTT. This encodes CASSQDPPESGNTIYF. The chain joins TRBV4-1 to TRBJ1-3; D ambiguous. Between the trimmed V and J ends, which lost 0 bases and 1 base, there was a span of 10 bases. The CDR3 totals 16 residues. Germline V gives CDR1 MGHRA, CDR2 YSYEKL.

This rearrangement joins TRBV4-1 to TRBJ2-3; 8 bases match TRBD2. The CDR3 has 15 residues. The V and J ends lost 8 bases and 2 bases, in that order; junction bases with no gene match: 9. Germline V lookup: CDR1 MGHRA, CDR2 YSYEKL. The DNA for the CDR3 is TGCGCCAGCTCCCAGCGGGGGAGACCCACAGATACGCAGTATTTT. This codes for CASSQRGRPTDTQYF.

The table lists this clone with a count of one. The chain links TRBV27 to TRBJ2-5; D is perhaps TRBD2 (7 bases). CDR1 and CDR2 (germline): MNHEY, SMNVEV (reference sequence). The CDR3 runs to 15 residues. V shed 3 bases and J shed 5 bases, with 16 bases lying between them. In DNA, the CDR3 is TGTGCCAGCAGTTTTGTGGGGGGGGCATTTGAGACCCAGTACTTC. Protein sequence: CASSFVGGAFETQYF.

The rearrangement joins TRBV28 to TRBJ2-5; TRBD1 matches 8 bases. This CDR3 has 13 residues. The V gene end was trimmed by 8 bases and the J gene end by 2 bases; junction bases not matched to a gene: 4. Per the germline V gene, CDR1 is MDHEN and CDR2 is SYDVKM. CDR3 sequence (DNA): TGTGCCAGCCTTGGGACAGGACAAGAGACCCAGTACTTC. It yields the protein CASLGTGQETQYF.

Here the CDR3 reads CASTPGFNRTEAFF. The CDR3 DNA is TGTGCCAGCACCCCAGGGTTTAATAGGACTGAAGCTTTCTTT. V is TRBV6-5 and J is TRBJ1-1; a possible D gene is TRBD1 (5 bases). Trimming left V 7 bases short and J 5 bases short, with 17 bases between. This CDR3 has 14 residues. Germline V gene data show CDR1 as MNHEY and CDR2 as SVGAGI.

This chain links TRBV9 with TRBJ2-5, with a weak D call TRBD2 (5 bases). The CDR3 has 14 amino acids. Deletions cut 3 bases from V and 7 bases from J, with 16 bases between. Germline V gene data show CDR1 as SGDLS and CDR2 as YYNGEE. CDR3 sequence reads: CASSDGLVGGTQYF. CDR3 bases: TGTGCCAGCAGCGATGGACTCGTCGGAGGGACCCAGTACTTC.

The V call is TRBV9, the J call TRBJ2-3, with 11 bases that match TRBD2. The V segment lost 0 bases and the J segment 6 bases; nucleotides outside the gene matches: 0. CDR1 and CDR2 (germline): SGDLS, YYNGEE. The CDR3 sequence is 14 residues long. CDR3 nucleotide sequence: TGTGCCAGCAGCGTAGGACTAGCGGGGGATACGCAGTATTTT. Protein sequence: CASSVGLAGDTQYF.

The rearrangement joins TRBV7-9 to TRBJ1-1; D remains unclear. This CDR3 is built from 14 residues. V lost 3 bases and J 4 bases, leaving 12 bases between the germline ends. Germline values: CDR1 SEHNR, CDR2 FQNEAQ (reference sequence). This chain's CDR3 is CASSFAAAATEAFF. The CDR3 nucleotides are TGTGCCAGCAGCTTTGCCGCGGCAGCCACTGAAGCTTTCTTT.

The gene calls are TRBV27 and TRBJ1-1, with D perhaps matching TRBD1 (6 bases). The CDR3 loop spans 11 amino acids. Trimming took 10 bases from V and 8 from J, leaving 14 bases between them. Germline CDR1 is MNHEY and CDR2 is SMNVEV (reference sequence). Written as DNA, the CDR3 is TGTGCCACCCAAGGGGGGGCGGAAGCTTTCTTT. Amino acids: CATQGGAEAFF.

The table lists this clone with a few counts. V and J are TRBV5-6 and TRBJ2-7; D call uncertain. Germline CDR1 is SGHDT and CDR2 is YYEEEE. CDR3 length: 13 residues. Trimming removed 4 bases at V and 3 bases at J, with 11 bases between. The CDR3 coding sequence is TGTGCCAGCAGCCTGATGAACAGCTACGAGCAGTACTTC. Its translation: CASSLMNSYEQYF.

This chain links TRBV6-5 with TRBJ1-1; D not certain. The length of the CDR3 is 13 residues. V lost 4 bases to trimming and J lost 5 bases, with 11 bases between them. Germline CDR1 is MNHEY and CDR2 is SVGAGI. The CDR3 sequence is CASSSFGGTEAFF. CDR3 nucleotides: TGTGCCAGCAGTTCCTTTGGAGGTACTGAAGCTTTCTTT.

This chain's CDR3 is CASGQTLNTEAFF. The CDR3 DNA reads TGTGCCAGCGGGCAGACCCTGAACACTGAAGCTTTCTTT. The genes are TRBV13 and TRBJ1-1; D unresolved. V was cut by 8 bases and J by 0 bases, with 10 bases left in between. Germline V gives CDR1 PRHDT, CDR2 FYEKMQ (reference sequence). The CDR3 length is 13 residues.

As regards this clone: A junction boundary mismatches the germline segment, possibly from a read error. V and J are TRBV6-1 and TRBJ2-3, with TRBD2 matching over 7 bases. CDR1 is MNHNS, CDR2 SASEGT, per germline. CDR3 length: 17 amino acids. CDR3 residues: CASSEFRRQTSIDTQYF. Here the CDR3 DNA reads TGTGCCAGCAGTGAATTCAGGAGACAGACTAGCATAGATACGCAGTATTTT.

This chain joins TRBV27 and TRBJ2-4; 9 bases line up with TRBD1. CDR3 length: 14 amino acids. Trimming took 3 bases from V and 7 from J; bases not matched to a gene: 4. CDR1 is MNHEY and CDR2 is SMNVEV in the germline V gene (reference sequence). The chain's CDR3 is CASSFQGQGNIQYF. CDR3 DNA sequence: TGTGCCAGCAGTTTTCAAGGACAGGGGAACATTCAGTACTTC.

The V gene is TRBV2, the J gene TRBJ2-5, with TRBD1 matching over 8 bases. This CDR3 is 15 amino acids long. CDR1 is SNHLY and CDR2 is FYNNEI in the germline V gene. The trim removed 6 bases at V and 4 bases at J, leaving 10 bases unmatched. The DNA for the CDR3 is TGTGCCAGCAGCACACCACAGGGGGTAGGAGAGACCCAGTACTTC. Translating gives CASSTPQGVGETQYF. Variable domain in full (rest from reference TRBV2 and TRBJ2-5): EPEVTQTPSHQVTQMGQEVILRCVPISNHLYFYWYRQILGQKVEFLVSFYNNEISEKSEIFDDQFSVERPDGSNFTLKIRSTKLEDSAMYFCASSTPQGVGETQYFGPGTRLLVL.

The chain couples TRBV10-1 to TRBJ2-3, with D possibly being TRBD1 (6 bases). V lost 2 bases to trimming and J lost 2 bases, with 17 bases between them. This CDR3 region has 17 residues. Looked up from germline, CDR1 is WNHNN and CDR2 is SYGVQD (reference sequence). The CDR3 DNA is TGCGCCAGCAGTGAGGGGGTCGTGGGGGCCCTCACAGATACGCAGTATTTT. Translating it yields CASSEGVVGALTDTQYF.

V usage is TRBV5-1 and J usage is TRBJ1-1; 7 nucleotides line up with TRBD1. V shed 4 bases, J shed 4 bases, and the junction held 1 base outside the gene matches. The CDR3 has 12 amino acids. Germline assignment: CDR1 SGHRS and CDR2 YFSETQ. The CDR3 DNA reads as TGCGCCAGCAGCCGACAGGGCACTGAAGCTTTCTTT. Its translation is CASSRQGTEAFF.

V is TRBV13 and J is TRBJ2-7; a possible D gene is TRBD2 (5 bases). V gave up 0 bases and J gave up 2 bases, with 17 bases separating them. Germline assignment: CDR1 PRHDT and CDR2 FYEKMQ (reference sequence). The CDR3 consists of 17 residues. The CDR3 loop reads CASSLGPNSPGAYEQYF. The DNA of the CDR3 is TGTGCCAGCAGCTTAGGCCCCAACTCGCCCGGGGCCTACGAGCAGTACTTC.

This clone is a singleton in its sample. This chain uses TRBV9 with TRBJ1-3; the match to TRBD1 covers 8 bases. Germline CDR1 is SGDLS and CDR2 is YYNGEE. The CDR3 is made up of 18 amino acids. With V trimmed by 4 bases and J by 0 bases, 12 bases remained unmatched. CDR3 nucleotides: TGTGCCAGCAGCCCAGAGGGGGACAGGTTGTACTCTGGAAACACCATATATTTT. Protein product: CASSPEGDRLYSGNTIYF. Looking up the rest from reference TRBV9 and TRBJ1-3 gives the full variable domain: DSGVTQTPKHLITATGQRVTLRCSPRSGDLSVYWYQQSLDQGLQFLIQYYNGEERAKGNILERFSAQQFPDLHSELNLSSLELGDSALYFCASSPEGDRLYSGNTIYFGEGSWLTVV.